This passage covers 16 T cell receptor beta chains from one sample sequenced in a study of blood T cell repertoires in COVID-19. Produced via immunoSEQ multiplex PCR; TCRdb's table is partial and in-frame only. The data show some 220,000 clones, around 90% seen once. Sequences were obtained from peripheral blood. The receptors stem from a young man with COVID-19, enrolled during active disease.

The V and J genes are TRBV9 and TRBJ1-3; D possibly corresponds to TRBD1 (6 bases). The CDR3 is 16 residues long. CDR1 is SGDLS, CDR2 YYNGEE, per germline. Between the trimmed V and J ends, which lost 0 bases and 4 bases, there was a span of 14 bases. The CDR3 DNA follows: TGTGCCAGCAGCGTAGAGGGGGGGTTGTCCGGAAACACCATATATTTT. As protein: CASSVEGGLSGNTIYF.

The V gene is TRBV2, the J gene TRBJ2-7; D not certain. The CDR3 totals 15 residues. In germline, CDR1 is SNHLY, CDR2 FYNNEI. The V end lost 2 bases, the J end lost 1 base, and 12 bases lay between the germline ends. The CDR3 spells CASSETGGGSYEQYF. In DNA form, the CDR3 reads TGTGCCAGCAGTGAAACCGGCGGCGGATCCTACGAGCAGTACTTC.

V and J are TRBV5-1 and TRBJ1-1; D is ambiguous. The CDR3 sequence is 15 residues long. Germline CDR1 and CDR2: SGHRS and YFSETQ. V was cut by 1 base and J by 6 bases, with 16 bases left in between. The CDR3 DNA reads TGCGCCAGCAGCTTGCTTAGTGGGGAGTTCGCTGAAGCTTTCTTT. Translating it yields CASSLLSGEFAEAFF.

The genes are TRBV7-2 and TRBJ1-6, with a possible D match to TRBD1 (6 bases). CDR3 length equals 13 residues. V lost 5 bases to trimming and J lost 8 bases, with 10 bases between them. Germline V gene sequence: CDR1 SGHTA, CDR2 FQGNSA. The CDR3 nucleotides read TGTGCCAGCAGCAGAAACAGGGATTCACCCCTCCACTTT. This encodes CASSRNRDSPLHF.

V is TRBV5-1 and J is TRBJ1-1, with TRBD1 identical over 10 bases. Trimming at V came to 4 bases and at J to 4 bases, leaving 10 bases not matched to a gene. Per germline, CDR1 SGHRS and CDR2 YFSETQ. There are 16 residues in the CDR3. The CDR3 DNA follows: TGCGCCAGCAGCCACGGGACAGGGGTTGGGGGCACTGAAGCTTTCTTT. It specifies CASSHGTGVGGTEAFF.

The V gene is TRBV9, the J gene TRBJ2-1; 7 bases line up with TRBD2. V shed 0 bases and J 2 bases; nucleotides not matched to a gene: 5. Germline assignment: CDR1 SGDLS and CDR2 YYNGEE. This CDR3 is built from 16 residues. Here the CDR3 reads CASSVDGGTTYNEQFF. CDR3 coding DNA: TGTGCCAGCAGCGTAGACGGAGGGACTACCTACAATGAGCAGTTCTTC.

The V and J genes are TRBV5-1 and TRBJ1-2; 9 bases are shared with TRBD1. Germline CDR1 SGHRS, CDR2 YFSETQ. There are 16 residues in the CDR3. V lost 0 bases, J lost 4 bases, and 7 bases stayed unmatched. As DNA, the CDR3 is TGCGCCAGCAGCTTGGAAGGACAGGGGACACTCTATGGCTACACCTTC. It yields the protein CASSLEGQGTLYGYTF.

This rearrangement joins TRBV27 to TRBJ2-2, with D perhaps TRBD2 (5 bases). Trimming left V 9 bases short and J 1 base short, with 9 bases between. The CDR3 is made up of 13 amino acids. CDR1 is MNHEY, CDR2 SMNVEV, per germline (reference sequence). CDR3 nucleotides: TGTGCCAGTGGGGAGTGGAACACCGGGGAGCTGTTTTTT. Translation gives CASGEWNTGELFF.

The rearrangement links TRBV6-5 to TRBJ1-1; 8 bases match TRBD1. J lost 11 bases, V lost 6 bases, and 17 bases had no gene match. The germline V gene has CDR1 MNHEY and CDR2 SVGAGI. This CDR3 contains 15 residues. CDR3 sequence reads: CASRRTSDRGGNAFF. CDR3 nucleotide sequence: TGTGCCAGCAGACGAACTTCCGACAGGGGCGGCAACGCTTTCTTT.

The chain joins TRBV6-5 to TRBJ2-5; possible D gene TRBD2, 6 bases. Germline V CDR1 and CDR2: MNHEY, SVGAGI. CDR3 length equals 14 residues. Trimming pared 6 bases from V and 2 bases from J, leaving 13 bases between. DNA for the CDR3: TGTGCCAGCAGCCCGGGACTGGTACAAGAGACCCAGTACTTC. This gives the protein CASSPGLVQETQYF.

The rearrangement joins TRBV12-5 to TRBJ1-4, with D possibly TRBD1 on 5 matching bases. V lost 9 bases and J lost 5, with 13 bases in between. Germline V lookup: CDR1 LGHNT, CDR2 FRNRAP. The CDR3 has 13 residues. This chain's CDR3 is CARRETANEKLFF. CDR3 coding DNA: TGTGCTAGGCGGGAGACAGCGAATGAAAAACTGTTTTTT.

The rearrangement joins TRBV2 to TRBJ1-2; D might be TRBD1 (5 bases). Germline lookup yields CDR1 SNHLY and CDR2 FYNNEI. The CDR3 has 16 residues. V lost 7 bases, J lost 6 bases, and 24 bases lay in between. CDR3: CASMGEPAQGGDGYTF. The CDR3 DNA sequence: TGTGCCAGCATGGGGGAGCCTGCCCAGGGAGGGGATGGCTACACCTTC.

The chain joins TRBV6-5 to TRBJ2-3; 8 bases align to TRBD1. Per the germline V gene, CDR1 is MNHEY and CDR2 is SVGAGI. This CDR3 is built from 14 residues. V lost 6 bases, J lost 4 bases, and 6 bases stayed unmatched. CDR3 DNA sequence: TGTGCCAGCAGGATGGACAGGGTGGCAGATACGCAGTATTTT. It encodes CASRMDRVADTQYF.

The chain combines TRBV7-5 with TRBJ1-5. TRBV7-5 is designated a pseudogene. The CDR3 is made up of 14 amino acids. The CDR3: CVRNRGRAPQPQHF. In DNA form, the CDR3 reads TGTGTCAGAAATCGTGGGAGGGCTCCTCAGCCCCAGCATTTT.

The chain employs TRBV5-4 and TRBJ2-3; possible D gene TRBD1, 5 bases. Trimming shortened V by 4 bases and J by 7 bases, and 19 bases separated the two germline ends. The CDR3 sequence is 15 residues long. CDR1 is SGHNT, CDR2 YYREEE, per germline (reference sequence). The CDR3 DNA reads as TGTGCCAGCAGCAACGTGACAGTCTCTCACAATACGCAGTATTTT. It yields the protein CASSNVTVSHNTQYF.

The chain links TRBV6-2 or TRBV6-3 to TRBJ1-2; 8 bases align to TRBD1. V dropped 5 bases and J dropped 3; count of bases not matched to a gene: 5. The CDR3 spans 14 residues. In germline, CDR1 is MNHEY, CDR2 SVGEGT. The CDR3 sequence is CASSLQGGHYGYTF. The CDR3 nucleotides read TGTGCCAGCAGTCTACAGGGGGGACACTATGGCTACACCTTC.